The 20 T cell receptor beta chains below were found in one sample sequenced in a study of blood T cell repertoires in COVID-19. Assay: immunoSEQ multiplex PCR; the TCRdb copy retains only in-frame clones and omits some. Of about 220,000 clones listed, 80% to 85% were seen once; the top ten hold over 4%. Sequencing used peripheral blood. These receptors originate from a woman in her 70s with COVID-19, enrolled during active disease.

CDR3 loop: CASSLRAGAWYEQYF. The CDR3 nucleotides are TGTGCCAGCAGCTTGAGGGCGGGAGCTTGGTACGAGCAGTACTTC. V gene TRBV5-4 combines with J gene TRBJ2-7; 7 nucleotides agree with TRBD2. The germline V gene has CDR1 SGHNT and CDR2 YYREEE (reference sequence). The CDR3 has 15 amino acids. V shed 1 base, J shed 4 bases, and the junction held 8 bases outside the gene matches.

The chain is built from TRBV19 and TRBJ1-1; D is possibly TRBD1 (5 bases). V was clipped by 3 bases and J by 7 bases, with 15 bases between them. The germline V gene has CDR1 LNHDA and CDR2 SQIVND (reference sequence). The CDR3 runs 14 residues. CDR3 sequence reads: CASSMITGRDEAFF. CDR3 DNA: TGTGCCAGTAGTATGATCACAGGTCGAGATGAAGCTTTCTTT.

This clone has ten or more counts. V usage is TRBV6-4 and J usage is TRBJ2-3, with 9 bases lining up with TRBD1. The trim removed 3 bases at V and 1 base at J, leaving 2 bases unmatched. The V gene's germline CDR1 is MRHNA and CDR2 SNTAGT. The CDR3 is 15 residues long. The CDR3 region has the DNA TGTGCCAGCAGTGAACAGGGGGCGGGCACAGATACGCAGTATTTT. As protein: CASSEQGAGTDTQYF.

The rearrangement links TRBV3-1 (or the pseudogene TRBV3-2) to TRBJ2-5; TRBD2 matches at 8 bases. This CDR3 spans 13 amino acids. From germline, CDR1 is LGHDT and CDR2 YNNKEL (reference sequence). Trimming took 1 base from V and 13 from J; bases not matched to a gene: 8. Here the CDR3 reads CASSQVGSGVGYF. The CDR3 nucleotides are TGTGCCAGCAGCCAAGTGGGTAGCGGGGTTGGGTACTTC.

V usage is TRBV5-5 and J usage is TRBJ1-5, with TRBD1 matching 9 bases. J lost 6 bases, V lost 5 bases, and 6 bases had no gene match. Germline CDR1 reads SGHKS; CDR2 reads YYEKEE (reference sequence). This CDR3 region has 14 residues. The CDR3 nucleotides read TGTGCCAGCAGGGCCGGGACAGGGAGTCAGCCCCAGCATTTT. It is translated as CASRAGTGSQPQHF.

This clone showed up just a few times. The J gene is TRBJ1-2, the V gene TRBV30; D gene uncertain. CDR1 GTSNPN and CDR2 SVGIG come from the germline V gene (reference sequence). The CDR3 contains 13 residues. The V and J ends lost 5 bases and 2 bases respectively, with 12 bases between them. The CDR3 loop is CAWSLPKNYGYTF. DNA for the CDR3: TGTGCCTGGTCCCTACCGAAGAACTATGGCTACACCTTC.

The V and J genes are TRBV19 and TRBJ2-3; TRBD2 agrees at 11 bases. The ends lost 8 bases at V and 1 base at J; junction bases unmatched: 5. The CDR3 is made up of 15 amino acids. The V gene's germline CDR1 is LNHDA and CDR2 SQIVND (reference sequence). Written as DNA, the CDR3 is TGTGCCAGTTCTAGCGGGAGGACCCGCACAGATACGCAGTATTTT. Protein product: CASSSGRTRTDTQYF.

The chain has TRBV27 and TRBJ2-5; a weak D match, TRBD2 (6 bases). This CDR3 region has 13 residues. V dropped 8 bases and J dropped 5 bases, with 15 bases sitting between them. Germline V gene sequence: CDR1 MNHEY, CDR2 SMNVEV (reference sequence). CDR3 in amino acids: CASDRGSIETQYF. The DNA of the CDR3 is TGTGCCAGCGACCGGGGGAGTATCGAGACCCAGTACTTC.

V usage is TRBV7-2 and J usage is TRBJ2-7, with 11 bases fitting TRBD2. The CDR3 runs 16 residues. Trimming at V came to 1 base and at J to 2 bases, leaving 4 bases not matched to a gene. Germline V gene lookup returns CDR1 SGHTA and CDR2 FQGNSA. The CDR3 reads CASSLGLAGGAYEQYF. DNA of the CDR3: TGTGCCAGCAGCTTAGGTCTAGCGGGGGGAGCCTACGAGCAGTACTTC. Combining the CDR3 with reference TRBV7-2 and TRBJ2-7 gives the whole variable domain GAGVSQSPSNKVTEKGKDVELRCDPISGHTALYWYRQSLGQGLEFLIYFQGNSAPDKSGLPSDRFSAERTGGSVSTLTIQRTQQEDSAVYLCASSLGLAGGAYEQYFGPGTRLTVT.

The chain has TRBV12-3 or TRBV12-4 and TRBJ1-1, with 10 bases identical to TRBD1. Trimming at V came to 3 bases and at J to 8 bases, leaving 0 bases not matched to a gene. This CDR3 spans 12 amino acids. This CDR3 reads CASSLGQGEAFF. The CDR3 DNA is TGTGCCAGCAGTTTGGGACAGGGGGAAGCTTTCTTT.

Points on this clone: Other DNA sequences within the sample encode an identical CDR3. The chain combines TRBV19 with TRBJ1-4; 10 nucleotides match TRBD1. V lost 4 bases, J lost 7 bases, and 6 bases stayed unmatched. CDR1 is LNHDA and CDR2 is SQIVND in the germline V gene (reference sequence). This CDR3 contains 15 residues. The CDR3 here is CASSTRTGGGEKLFF. Here the CDR3 DNA reads TGTGCCAGTAGTACCCGGACAGGGGGAGGTGAAAAACTGTTTTTT.

The CDR3 bases are TGTGCCAGCAGTGAAGCGACGGTGACAGTATATGGCTACACCTTC. Translation gives CASSEATVTVYGYTF. This sequence joins TRBV6-1 and TRBJ1-2; tentatively, D is TRBD1 (5 bases). With 0 bases removed from V and 5 bases from J, the gap between germline ends came to 13 bases. Germline V CDR1 and CDR2: MNHNS, SASEGT. The CDR3 is 15 amino acids.

J is TRBJ2-1 and V is TRBV6-5; TRBD2 aligns across 8 bases. The CDR3 loop spans 14 amino acids. Germline V gene sequence: CDR1 MNHEY, CDR2 SVGAGI. The V gene end was trimmed by 2 bases and the J gene end by 7 bases; junction bases not matched to a gene: 4. CDR3 sequence reads: CASSYSGSWNEQFF. The CDR3 DNA reads as TGTGCCAGCAGTTACAGCGGGAGCTGGAATGAGCAGTTCTTC.

The genes are TRBV6-5 and TRBJ1-3; 7 bases match TRBD1. The CDR3 has 15 amino acids. Trimming cost V 6 bases and J 1 base; bases outside gene matches: 6. The germline CDR1 and CDR2 sequences are MNHEY and SVGAGI. The CDR3 DNA follows: TGTGCCAGCAGAACCGGGACAGTTTCTGGAAACACCATATATTTT. Its protein product is CASRTGTVSGNTIYF.

V and J are TRBV18 and TRBJ1-1; TRBD1 might be the D (5 bases). From germline, CDR1 is KGHSH and CDR2 LQKENI. Between the trimmed V and J ends, which lost 6 bases and 0 bases, there was a span of 14 bases. CDR3 size: 15 residues. The CDR3 sequence is CASSSEGVLNTEAFF. CDR3 DNA: TGTGCCAGCTCTTCGGAAGGGGTTTTGAACACTGAAGCTTTCTTT.

The V and J genes are TRBV28 and TRBJ2-7; D gene ambiguous. V lost 5 bases and J 2 bases, leaving 13 bases between the germline ends. This CDR3 contains 14 residues. Germline V gene sequence: CDR1 MDHEN, CDR2 SYDVKM. In nucleotides, the CDR3 is TGTGCCAGCAGTCCCAGTCACCCCCCCTACGAGCAGTACTTC. It is translated as CASSPSHPPYEQYF.

The chain links TRBV7-2 to TRBJ2-7; 10 bases align to TRBD2. With V trimmed by 4 bases and J by 4 bases, 4 bases remained unmatched. The CDR3 runs to 14 residues. CDR1 is SGHTA, CDR2 FQGNSA, per germline. The CDR3 region is CASSYRTSGYEQYF. In DNA form, the CDR3 reads TGTGCCAGCAGCTACCGGACTAGCGGTTACGAGCAGTACTTC.

This clone was found once. V usage is TRBV24-1 and J usage is TRBJ2-1, with D possibly matching TRBD2 (6 bases). V gave up 3 bases and J gave up 0 bases, with 11 bases separating them. Germline V gene lookup returns CDR1 KGHDR and CDR2 SFDVKD. This CDR3 has 16 residues. The CDR3 reads CATSDMGLSSYNEQFF. Here the CDR3 DNA reads TGTGCCACCAGTGATATGGGACTGAGCTCCTACAATGAGCAGTTCTTC.

The chain joins TRBV9 to TRBJ1-2; no reliable D call. Germline CDR1 reads SGDLS; CDR2 reads YYNGEE. V was trimmed by 4 bases and J by 8 bases, leaving 12 bases between them. The CDR3 consists of 12 residues. CDR3 in amino acids: CASSPGEGGYTF. CDR3 sequence (DNA): TGTGCCAGCAGCCCCGGGGAAGGCGGCTACACCTTC. The whole variable domain, remainder taken from reference TRBV9 and TRBJ1-2, is DSGVTQTPKHLITATGQRVTLRCSPRSGDLSVYWYQQSLDQGLQFLIQYYNGEERAKGNILERFSAQQFPDLHSELNLSSLELGDSALYFCASSPGEGGYTFGSGTRLTVV.

The V call is TRBV7-9, the J call TRBJ1-4; D possibly corresponds to TRBD1 (6 bases). The V end lost 6 bases, the J end lost 5 bases, and 19 bases lay between the germline ends. This CDR3 is built from 16 residues. Germline CDR1 and CDR2: SEHNR and FQNEAQ (reference sequence). CDR3 residues: CASSLGSGGTNEKLFF. CDR3 DNA sequence: TGTGCCAGCAGTCTGGGCTCGGGGGGCACGAATGAAAAACTGTTTTTT.